Described below is a single T cell receptor (beta chain) sequence and its context. Antigen specificity is unknown. The data derive from a study of T cells after yellow fever vaccination. General study findings and limits: Most primary-vaccination clones reappeared after the booster (more than 95% CD4, 75% to 90% CD8).

TCRdb analysed the 5' RACE reads with MiXCR anew, one entry per CDR3 protein. This sample has more than 300,000 distinct CDR3 sequences, with around 6.8% found just once. From germline, CDR1 is MGHRA and CDR2 YSYEKL. This CDR3 region has 15 residues. V lost 6 bases, J lost 5 bases, and 7 bases stayed unmatched. The genes are TRBV4-1 and TRBJ2-7, with 13 bases that match TRBD2. The sample consisted of PBMCs, taken around 45 days after the first yellow fever vaccination. The TCR sequence derives from a man aged 18 to 30 who received the YFV17D yellow fever vaccine. CDR3 sequence: CASSLTSGGLDEQYF. CDR3 nucleotides: TGCGCCAGCAGTTTGACTAGCGGGGGGCTGGACGAGCAGTACTTC.